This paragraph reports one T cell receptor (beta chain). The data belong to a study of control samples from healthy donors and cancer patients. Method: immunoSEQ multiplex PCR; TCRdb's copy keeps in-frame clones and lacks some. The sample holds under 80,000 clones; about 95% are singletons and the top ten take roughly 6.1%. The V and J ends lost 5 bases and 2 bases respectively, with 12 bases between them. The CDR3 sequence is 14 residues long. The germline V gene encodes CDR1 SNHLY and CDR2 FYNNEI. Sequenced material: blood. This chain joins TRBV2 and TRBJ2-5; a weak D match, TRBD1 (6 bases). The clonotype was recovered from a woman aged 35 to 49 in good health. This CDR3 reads CASSRDILQETQYF. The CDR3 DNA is TGTGCCAGCAGTCGGGACATTTTGCAAGAGACCCAGTACTTC.